The 11 T cell receptor beta chains below all came from one sample that was sequenced in a study of T cell repertoires in cytomegalovirus infection. TCRdb re-analysed the reads in MiXCR, keeping a single row per CDR3 protein. The sample contains approximately 600,000 distinct CDR3 sequences, approximately 40% of which appear only once. No antigen is known for these receptors. The input for sequencing was cultured PBMCs, taken from culture after CMV antigen stimulation. Receptors originate from a human donor in good health (CMV status not recorded). Some clones in this sample may be carry-over from other donors' samples.

In the case of this clonotype: A much larger clonotype is one base distant, so this may be a read error. The chain joins TRBV11-2 to TRBJ2-7; 7 positions agree with TRBD1. Germline V gene sequence: CDR1 SGHAT, CDR2 FQNNGV. The CDR3 totals 14 residues. Unmatched junction bases numbered 4, after V lost 3 bases and J lost 2 bases. Here the CDR3 reads CASSFEGAAYEQYF. In nucleotides, the CDR3 is TGTGCCAGCAGCTTTGAGGGGGCGGCCTACGAGCAGTACTTC.

J is TRBJ2-7 and V is TRBV6-8; possibly TRBD2 for D (6 bases). V was shortened by 2 bases and J by 5 bases, with 10 bases between the two germline ends. The CDR3 runs to 13 residues. Germline V lookup: CDR1 MNHGY, CDR2 SAAAGT. CDR3 nucleotides: TGTGCCAGCAGTTACCGTTCGGGAGACGAGCAGTACTTC. This encodes CASSYRSGDEQYF.

The chain couples TRBV7-9 to TRBJ2-3, with D perhaps TRBD2 (6 bases). Germline CDR1 and CDR2: SEHNR and FQNEAQ (reference sequence). The CDR3 contains 12 residues. Between the trimmed V and J ends, which lost 5 bases and 8 bases, there was a span of 11 bases. This CDR3 is CASSPVGGTQYF. The CDR3, as DNA: TGTGCCAGCAGCCCAGTGGGGGGTACGCAGTATTTT.

The genes are TRBV15 and TRBJ2-1; tentative D call: TRBD2 (6 bases). This CDR3 contains 14 residues. CDR1 is LNHNV, CDR2 YYDKDF, per germline (reference sequence). Trimming pared 4 bases from V and 4 bases from J, leaving 11 bases between. This chain's CDR3 is CATSTAGGYNEQFF. The DNA for the CDR3 is TGTGCCACCAGCACCGCCGGGGGATACAATGAGCAGTTCTTC.

The rearrangement uses TRBV6-8 and TRBJ2-1, with D perhaps TRBD1 (6 bases). Looked up from germline, CDR1 is MNHGY and CDR2 is SAAAGT. This CDR3 has 14 amino acids. Trimming shortened V by 2 bases and J by 7 bases, and 12 bases separated the two germline ends. The DNA of the CDR3 is TGTGCCAGCAGTTACACCAACAGGGTTAATGAGCAGTTCTTC. It is translated as CASSYTNRVNEQFF.

The chain uses TRBV2 and TRBJ1-5; a possible D gene is TRBD1 (6 bases). Germline values: CDR1 SNHLY, CDR2 FYNNEI. The V end lost 3 bases, the J end lost 4 bases, and 13 bases lay between the germline ends. This CDR3 has 15 residues. The chain's CDR3 is CASSEGGARNQPQHF. DNA of the CDR3: TGTGCCAGCAGTGAGGGGGGGGCTCGGAATCAGCCCCAGCATTTT.

This clonotype was picked up a small number of times. The DNA of the CDR3 is TGTGCCAGCAGCTCCGGGGGCGGGGGCTACTACGAGCAGTACTTC. It translates to CASSSGGGGYYEQYF. The V gene is TRBV7-2, the J gene TRBJ2-7; D is perhaps TRBD2 (7 bases). With 4 bases removed from V and 3 bases from J, the gap between germline ends came to 16 bases. CDR3 length: 15 amino acids. Germline assignment: CDR1 SGHTA and CDR2 FQGNSA.

The table lists this clonotype with a few counts. The rearrangement uses TRBV28 and TRBJ2-7; a possible D gene is TRBD2 (7 bases). The V and J ends lost 5 bases and 3 bases respectively, with 20 bases between them. The CDR3 extends over 16 amino acids. Germline CDR1 reads MDHEN; CDR2 reads SYDVKM. CDR3 nucleotide sequence: TGTGCCAGCAGTCCCACCCGGGGGCGGGAGTGCTACGAGCAGTACTTC. Its translation is CASSPTRGRECYEQYF.

This sequence joins TRBV10-3 and TRBJ2-1; possible D gene TRBD2, 5 bases. V shed 3 bases and J shed 7 bases, with 16 bases lying between them. Germline V lookup: CDR1 ENHRY, CDR2 SYGVKD. This CDR3 spans 15 amino acids. CDR3 sequence (DNA): TGTGCCATCAGTGAAGAGGGCTTGCCCAGGAATGAGCAGTTCTTC. Its translation is CAISEEGLPRNEQFF.

The rearrangement links TRBV10-3 to TRBJ1-1; D call uncertain. CDR3 size: 12 residues. Deletions cut 6 bases from V and 8 bases from J, with 13 bases between. Germline V lookup: CDR1 ENHRY, CDR2 SYGVKD. CDR3 sequence: CAISYDRSEAFF. The DNA for the CDR3 is TGTGCCATCAGCTACGACCGCTCAGAAGCTTTCTTT.

This chain connects TRBV12-3 or TRBV12-4 to TRBJ2-5; no firm D call. CDR3 length: 14 residues. V was shortened by 2 bases and J by 5 bases, with 12 bases between the two germline ends. The CDR3 coding sequence is TGTGCCAGCAGTTTATCAGGAGTTCGGGAGACCCAGTACTTC. This sequence encodes CASSLSGVRETQYF.